This T cell receptor (beta chain) is drawn from a study of OX40 agonist ivuxolimab in advanced cancers. Looking at the study overall: The drug used for patients, ivuxolimab, was an agonistic anti-OX40 (CD134) antibody.

The germline V and J ends were trimmed by 1 base and 10 bases, with 5 bases remaining between them. CDR3 length: 11 residues. Per germline, CDR1 MGHRA and CDR2 YSYEKL. The table came from immunoSEQ multiplex PCR; TCRdb's copy has only in-frame clones and leaves some out. The table shows 55,000 to 70,000 clones, with more than 85% occurring only once. The TCR sequence derives from an adult with an advanced solid tumor such as melanoma, head and neck, liver or kidney cancer. This chain joins TRBV4-1 and TRBJ2-1; D gene ambiguous. The sample in question was CD4+ or CD8+ T cells sorted from blood, obtained in a trial of the OX40 agonist ivuxolimab. Here the CDR3 DNA reads TGCGCCAGCAGCCAAGTCGGAGAGCAGTTCTTC. Protein: CASSQVGEQFF.